The entry below describes one TCR beta chain. The antigen remains undetermined. Second doses were pooled across both intervals (about 4 or about 12 weeks). TCRdb's table, derived via immunoSEQ multiplex PCR, lists solely in-frame clones and lacks some. The profile covers about 78,000 clones, with 90% appearing a single time and 3% to 3.5% taken by the ten largest. The data derive from a study of T cell responses to AZD1222 COVID-19 vaccine. Study-level findings and limits: At 160-218 and 743-854, vaccine-associated CD4 TCRs were dominant, and they spanned spike. Recipients of AZD1222 seropositive at baseline numbered only 5 to 7. The donor cohort was predominantly white British with a female majority, and clonal diversity may have been underestimated.

V was shortened by 3 bases and J by 2 bases, with 6 bases between the two germline ends. The length of the CDR3 is 13 residues. Germline V gene data show CDR1 as KGHDR and CDR2 as SFDVKD. The V and J genes are TRBV24-1 and TRBJ2-5; D remains unclear. The receptor was derived from an adult who received the AZD1222 COVID-19 vaccine. The sequences come from peripheral blood, collected 28 days after the second AZD1222 dose. CDR3: CATSDGNQETQYF. DNA of the CDR3: TGTGCCACCAGTGATGGGAATCAAGAGACCCAGTACTTC.